The next 24 T cell receptor beta chains were all read from a single sample in a study of CD8 T cells in ankylosing spondylitis. Overall study results and limits: Ankylosing spondylitis blood seemed to carry a telltale TCR beta motif made of fewer than 10 highly homologous variants.

These receptors' targets are unknown. From the 5' RACE reads, TCRdb called clonotypes with MiXCR, one entry per CDR3 protein. The table records about 540,000 distinct CDR3 sequences, 10% to 15% of them present only once. The specimen sequenced was blood, either unsorted or a sorted T cell fraction (not recorded which). Receptors were obtained from a male donor with ankylosing spondylitis.

The rearrangement links TRBV4-2 to TRBJ2-3, with 9 bases aligning to TRBD2. The CDR3 runs to 20 residues. The V segment lost 0 bases and the J segment 2 bases; nucleotides outside the gene matches: 15. Germline V gene sequence: CDR1 LGHNA, CDR2 YNFKEQ. CDR3 bases: TGTGCCAGCAGCCAAGAGAGTTCGGCGATGCGGGAGGGCAACACAGATACGCAGTATTTT. Amino acid sequence: CASSQESSAMREGNTDTQYF.

The chain couples TRBV4-2 to TRBJ1-1, with TRBD1 identical over 7 bases. CDR1 and CDR2 from the germline V gene are LGHNA and YNFKEQ. Germline trimming cut 0 bases from V and 5 bases from J; bases unmatched to any gene: 6. The CDR3 has 15 amino acids. CDR3: CASSQDRQGRTEAFF. CDR3 nucleotide sequence: TGTGCCAGCAGCCAAGACAGACAGGGAAGGACTGAAGCTTTCTTT.

This clonotype was detected only a few times. V and J are TRBV7-9 and TRBJ2-1, with a weak D call TRBD2 (5 bases). Deletions cut 0 bases from V and 15 bases from J, with 18 bases between. This CDR3 is built from 14 residues. The V gene's germline CDR1 is SEHNR and CDR2 FQNEAQ (reference sequence). The chain's CDR3 is CASSLALATPALFF. CDR3 coding DNA: TGTGCCAGCAGCTTAGCCCTAGCCACGCCCGCCCTGTTCTTC. Together with reference TRBV7-9 and TRBJ2-1, the CDR3 gives the full variable domain: DTGVSQNPRHKITKRGQNVTFRCDPISEHNRLYWYRQTLGQGPEFLTYFQNEAQLEKSRLLSDRFSAERPKGSFSTLEIQRTEQGDSAMYLCASSLALATPALFFGPGTRLTVL.

This clonotype occurred many times. The chain uses TRBV12-3 or TRBV12-4 and TRBJ2-1; unclear D gene. Between the trimmed V and J ends, which lost 3 bases and 4 bases, there was a span of 7 bases. The CDR3 is 13 amino acids. CDR3 coding DNA: TGTGCCAGCAGTTTTAACCGTTACAATGAGCAGTTCTTC. This translates into CASSFNRYNEQFF.

This clonotype was detected many times. The chain joins TRBV12-5 to TRBJ2-2; 9 positions match TRBD1. The CDR3 has 17 residues. V lost 0 bases, J lost 7 bases, and 9 bases stayed unmatched. Germline-derived CDR1 and CDR2 are LGHNT and FRNRAP. The CDR3 coding sequence is TGTGCTAGTGGTTTGGTACGAGGACAGGGGAAGGACGGGGAGCTGTTTTTT. Protein product: CASGLVRGQGKDGELFF. The entire variable domain, with the rest obtained from reference TRBV12-5 and TRBJ2-2, is as follows: DARVTQTPRHKVTEMGQEVTMRCQPILGHNTVFWYRQTMMQGLELLAYFRNRAPLDDSGMPKDRFSAEMPDATLATLKIQPSEPRDSAVYFCASGLVRGQGKDGELFFGEGSRLTVL.

This clonotype has ten or more counts. The J gene is TRBJ2-1, the V gene TRBV9; 7 bases align to TRBD1. V was clipped by 2 bases and J by 6 bases; unmatched bases: 20. CDR3 length: 19 residues. Germline V gene lookup returns CDR1 SGDLS and CDR2 YYNGEE. The CDR3 DNA is TGTGCCAGCAGCGTTAGGATATCGATAGGGGGCGGTCTTTCCAATGAGCAGTTCTTC. This sequence encodes CASSVRISIGGGLSNEQFF.

This clonotype was recorded a few times. This chain connects TRBV19 to TRBJ2-6, with 8 bases aligning to TRBD1. The CDR3 contains 15 residues. V shed 7 bases and J 2 bases; nucleotides not matched to a gene: 4. CDR1 is LNHDA, CDR2 SQIVND, per germline (reference sequence). The CDR3 is CASNPTGAGANVLTF. In nucleotides, the CDR3 is TGTGCCAGTAACCCGACAGGGGCTGGGGCCAACGTCCTGACTTTC.

This chain connects TRBV11-2 to TRBJ2-3; D may be TRBD2 (5 bases). This CDR3 comprises 16 residues. V was clipped by 7 bases and J by 2 bases, with 19 bases between them. From germline, CDR1 is SGHAT and CDR2 FQNNGV. CDR3 sequence reads: CASILFGGHSTDTQYF. Written as DNA, the CDR3 is TGTGCCAGCATCCTTTTCGGCGGGCATTCCACAGATACGCAGTATTTT.

This chain links TRBV2 with TRBJ2-1, with TRBD2 matching over 10 bases. The V segment lost 6 bases and the J segment 7 bases; nucleotides outside the gene matches: 9. The germline gives CDR1 SNHLY, CDR2 FYNNEI. CDR3 size: 15 residues. The CDR3 region is CASSGLAGAQNEQFF. DNA for the CDR3: TGTGCCAGCAGCGGGCTAGCGGGAGCTCAGAATGAGCAGTTCTTC.

This sequence joins TRBV3-1 and TRBJ2-1; either TRBD1 or TRBD2 may supply D (5 bases each). The CDR3 loop spans 15 amino acids. Per germline, CDR1 LGHDT and CDR2 YNNKEL (reference sequence). V was trimmed by 2 bases and J by 4 bases, leaving 12 bases between them. This chain's CDR3 is CASSQTPGPYNEQFF. The DNA for the CDR3 is TGTGCCAGCAGCCAAACTCCGGGGCCTTACAATGAGCAGTTCTTC.

This clonotype appeared a few times. V gene TRBV20-1 combines with J gene TRBJ1-4, with 7 bases fitting TRBD1. Germline CDR1 reads DFQATT; CDR2 reads SNEGSKA (reference sequence). J gave up 8 bases and V 6 bases, and 9 bases lay outside the gene matches. The CDR3 extends over 13 amino acids. The CDR3 sequence: CSAGGQADEKLFF. As DNA, the CDR3 is TGCAGTGCAGGAGGACAGGCCGACGAAAAACTGTTTTTT.

This clonotype was observed at least ten times. The V and J genes are TRBV20-1 and TRBJ1-1; the match to TRBD1 covers 7 bases. The CDR3 sequence is 16 residues long. J lost 1 base, V lost 6 bases, and 14 bases had no gene match. Germline CDR1 DFQATT, CDR2 SNEGSKA (reference sequence). CDR3 sequence (DNA): TGCAGTGCGAAGGGACAGCCAGTCTGGGAGAACACTGAAGCTTTCTTT. This sequence encodes CSAKGQPVWENTEAFF.

The rearrangement joins TRBV2 to TRBJ2-5, with D uncertain. V lost 5 bases and J lost 5, with 12 bases in between. The length of the CDR3 is 13 residues. CDR1 and CDR2 from the germline V gene are SNHLY and FYNNEI. The CDR3 sequence: CASSPAWAETQYF. The CDR3 coding sequence is TGTGCCAGCAGTCCCGCTTGGGCGGAGACCCAGTACTTC.

This clonotype was seen at least ten times. V and J are TRBV11-2 and TRBJ1-2; no clear D gene. V gave up 2 bases and J gave up 5 bases, with 12 bases separating them. CDR3 length: 14 residues. Germline assignment: CDR1 SGHAT and CDR2 FQNNGV. In DNA, the CDR3 is TGTGCCAGCAGCTTAAGGAGGGAGGTGTATGGCTACACCTTC. The encoded protein is CASSLRREVYGYTF.

This clonotype was seen a handful of times. This chain connects TRBV29-1 to TRBJ1-5, with D unresolved. The length of the CDR3 is 13 residues. Deletions cut 4 bases from V and 1 base from J, with 8 bases between. CDR1 is SQVTM and CDR2 is ANQGSEA in the germline V gene. The DNA for the CDR3 is TGCAGCGTTGTTTTAGGGAGCAATCAGCCCCAGCATTTT. This encodes CSVVLGSNQPQHF.

The chain carries TRBV10-2 and TRBJ1-3, with 8 positions matching TRBD1. Germline CDR1 is WSHSY and CDR2 is SAAADI. The CDR3 runs to 15 residues. The ends lost 7 bases at V and 0 bases at J; junction bases unmatched: 5. CDR3 in DNA: TGCGCCAGCACCACAGGGGGAAGCTCTGGAAACACCATATATTTT. It codes for CASTTGGSSGNTIYF.

Concerning this clonotype: Compared with germline, one end of the junction differs, possibly owing to a read error. The chain couples TRBV3-1 to TRBJ1-2, with 8 bases identical to TRBD1. CDR3 size: 15 residues. Germline CDR1 and CDR2: LGHDT and YNNKEL (reference sequence). The CDR3 region is CASSQDRGLGYGYTF. For the CDR3, the DNA is TGTGCCAGCAGCCAAGACAGGGGGCTTGGCTATGGCTACACTTTC.

This chain connects TRBV20-1 to TRBJ2-1; 9 bases are a match to TRBD2. Germline loops: CDR1 DFQATT, CDR2 SNEGSKA (reference sequence). Germline trimming cut 6 bases from V and 9 bases from J; bases unmatched to any gene: 18. The length of the CDR3 is 16 residues. This chain's CDR3 is CSARLPTSGSHLEQFF. CDR3 sequence (DNA): TGCAGTGCCCGCCTCCCCACTAGCGGGTCTCATCTTGAGCAGTTCTTC.

This clonotype was counted between two and nine times. This chain links TRBV11-2 with TRBJ1-4, with a possible D match to TRBD1 (5 bases). V dropped 4 bases and J dropped 0 bases, with 15 bases sitting between them. The length of the CDR3 is 17 residues. The germline V gene encodes CDR1 SGHAT and CDR2 FQNNGV. CDR3 nucleotides: TGTGCCAGCAGCTCGAACCGGGACTGGACAACTAATGAAAAACTGTTTTTT. Its protein product is CASSSNRDWTTNEKLFF. The full variable domain, in which reference TRBV11-2 and TRBJ1-4 provide the parts outside the CDR3, is EAGVAQSPRYKIIEKRQSVAFWCNPISGHATLYWYQQILGQGPKLLIQFQNNGVVDDSQLPKDRFSAERLKGVDSTLKIQPAKLEDSAVYLCASSSNRDWTTNEKLFFGSGTQLSVL.

The V and J genes are TRBV5-6 and TRBJ2-7; weak D call: TRBD1 (5 bases). The V gene's germline CDR1 is SGHDT and CDR2 YYEEEE. Trimming removed 4 bases from V and 6 bases from J, with 11 bases in between. The CDR3 consists of 12 residues. CDR3 sequence (DNA): TGTGCCAGCAGCGGCGGACAAATCGAGCAGTACGTC. Translation: CASSGGQIEQYV.

The rearrangement joins TRBV4-1 to TRBJ2-7, with 7 bases lining up with TRBD2. Per the germline V gene, CDR1 is MGHRA and CDR2 is YSYEKL. V lost 8 bases, J lost 6 bases, and 13 bases stayed unmatched. This CDR3 spans 14 amino acids. The CDR3 DNA reads TGCGCCAGCCGCCCAACACTAGCGTCCCGCGAGCAGTACGTC. Translated, it gives CASRPTLASREQYV.

This clonotype has only a few counts. The CDR3 sequence is CASTRDIKNINSNQPQHF. CDR3 DNA sequence: TGTGCCAGCACCCGGGACATCAAGAACATAAATAGCAATCAGCCCCAGCATTTT. V is TRBV6-2 or TRBV6-3 and J is TRBJ1-5, with D perhaps TRBD1 (6 bases). The CDR3 spans 18 residues. V was trimmed by 7 bases and J by 0 bases, leaving 22 bases between them. Germline CDR1 and CDR2: MNHEY and SVGEGT.

This chain links TRBV19 with TRBJ1-2, with D possibly TRBD1 on 6 matching bases. The CDR3 extends over 14 amino acids. CDR1 and CDR2 from the germline V gene are LNHDA and SQIVND (reference sequence). V lost 7 bases and J 6 bases, leaving 18 bases between the germline ends. CDR3 bases: TGTGCCAGTACCCCGGACAGTAGGCGGGATGGCTACACCTTC. As protein: CASTPDSRRDGYTF.

This clonotype was recorded many times. V gene TRBV24-1 combines with J gene TRBJ2-1; TRBD1 agrees at 10 bases. The CDR3 runs 15 residues. Trimming removed 4 bases from V and 7 bases from J; junction bases left unmatched: 6. Germline V gene sequence: CDR1 KGHDR, CDR2 SFDVKD. The CDR3 loop reads CATSDPGTGENEQFF. The CDR3 nucleotides read TGTGCCACCAGTGACCCCGGGACAGGGGAGAATGAGCAGTTCTTC.